This paragraph reports one T cell receptor (beta chain). This clonotype appeared many times. Its antigen has not been determined. Base-call qualities are not available, and no considerably larger clone is one nucleotide away. This sample stems from a study of T cell repertoires in cytomegalovirus infection (dated by TCRdb to the late 2010s). Concerning the study at large: Because public TCR beta signatures pointed to carriage of CMV infection together with the matching HLA type, the HLA type of each donor mattered for the analysis.

The paper as a whole reports these results and caveats: In both this cohort and an independent cohort of 350 or so donors, the cumulative frequency of public TCR beta family members distinguished carriers of CMV infection plus the relevant HLA type. In the ex vivo response, HLA-C-restricted CMV-specific TCR beta clonotypes were dominant, and in two of eight donors the single most frequent clonotype came from this HLA-C-restricted group.

Counted from cysteine to phenylalanine, this CDR3 has 13 amino acids. Only the CDR3 DNA is retained, 39 bases long and in frame from the first base. Ends trimmed: V by 6 bases, J by 5 bases; bases unmatched to a gene: 1. TCRdb shows the sequencer as Illumina HiSeq 1500. TCRdb cleaned the public reads at Q25 with fastp, built clones with MiXCR and kept in-frame beta chains. Every distinct CDR3 protein forms one entry, paired with its most common genes and DNA. This sample has around 320,000 distinct CDR3 sequences in its table, and roughly 9.5% of those were observed once. Jointly, the top ten make up around 4.5% of the sample.

Rearrangement joined TRBV12-3 or TRBV12-4 to TRBJ1-6, with 7 central nucleotides matching TRBD1. Sequences were obtained from PBMCs. The TCR sequence derives from a human donor in good health (CMV status not recorded). Some clones in this sample may be carry-over from other donors' samples. The DNA is as follows: TGTGCCAGCAGGGACAGGAATAATTCACCCCTCCACTTT. Its product reads: CASRDRNNSPLHF.